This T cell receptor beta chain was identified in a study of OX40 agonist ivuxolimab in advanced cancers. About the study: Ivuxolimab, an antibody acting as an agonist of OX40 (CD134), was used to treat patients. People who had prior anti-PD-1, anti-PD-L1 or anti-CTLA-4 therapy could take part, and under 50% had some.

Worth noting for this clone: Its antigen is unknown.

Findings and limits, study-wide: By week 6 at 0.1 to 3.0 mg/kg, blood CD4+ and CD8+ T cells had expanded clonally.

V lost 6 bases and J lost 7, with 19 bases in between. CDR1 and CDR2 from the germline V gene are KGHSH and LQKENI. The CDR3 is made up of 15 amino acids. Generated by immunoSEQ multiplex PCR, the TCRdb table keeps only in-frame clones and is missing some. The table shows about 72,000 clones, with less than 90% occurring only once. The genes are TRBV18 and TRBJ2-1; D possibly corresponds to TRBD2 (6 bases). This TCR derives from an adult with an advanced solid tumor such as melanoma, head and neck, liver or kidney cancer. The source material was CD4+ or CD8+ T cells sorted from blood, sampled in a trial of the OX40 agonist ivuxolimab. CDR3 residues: CASSHRDSIRNEQFF. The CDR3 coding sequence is TGTGCCAGCTCCCACCGGGACTCGATTCGTAATGAGCAGTTCTTC. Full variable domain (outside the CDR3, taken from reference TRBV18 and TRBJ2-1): NAGVMQNPRHLVRRRGQEARLRCSPMKGHSHVYWYRQLPEEGLKFMVYLQKENIIDESGMPKERFSAEFPKEGPSILRIQQVVRGDSAAYFCASSHRDSIRNEQFFGPGTRLTVL.